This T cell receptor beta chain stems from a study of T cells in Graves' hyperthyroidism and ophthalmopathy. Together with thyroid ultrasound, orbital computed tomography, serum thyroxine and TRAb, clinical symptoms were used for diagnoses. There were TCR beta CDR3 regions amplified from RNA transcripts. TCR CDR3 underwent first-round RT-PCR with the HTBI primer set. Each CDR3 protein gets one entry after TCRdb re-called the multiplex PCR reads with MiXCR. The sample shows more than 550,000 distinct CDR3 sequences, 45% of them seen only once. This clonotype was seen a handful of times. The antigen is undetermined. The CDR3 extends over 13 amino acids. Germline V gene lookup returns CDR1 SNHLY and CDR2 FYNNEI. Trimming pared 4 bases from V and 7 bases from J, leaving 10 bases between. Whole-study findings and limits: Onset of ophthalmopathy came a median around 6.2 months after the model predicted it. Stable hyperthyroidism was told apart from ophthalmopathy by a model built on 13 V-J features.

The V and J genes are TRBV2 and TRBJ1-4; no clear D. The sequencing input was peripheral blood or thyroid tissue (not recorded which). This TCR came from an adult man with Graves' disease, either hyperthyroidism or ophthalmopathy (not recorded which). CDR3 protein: CASSGLRVEKLFF. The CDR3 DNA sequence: TGTGCCAGCAGTGGGCTTCGCGTTGAAAAACTGTTTTTT. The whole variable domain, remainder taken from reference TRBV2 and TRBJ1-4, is EPEVTQTPSHQVTQMGQEVILRCVPISNHLYFYWYRQILGQKVEFLVSFYNNEISEKSEIFDDQFSVERPDGSNFTLKIRSTKLEDSAMYFCASSGLRVEKLFFGSGTQLSVL.